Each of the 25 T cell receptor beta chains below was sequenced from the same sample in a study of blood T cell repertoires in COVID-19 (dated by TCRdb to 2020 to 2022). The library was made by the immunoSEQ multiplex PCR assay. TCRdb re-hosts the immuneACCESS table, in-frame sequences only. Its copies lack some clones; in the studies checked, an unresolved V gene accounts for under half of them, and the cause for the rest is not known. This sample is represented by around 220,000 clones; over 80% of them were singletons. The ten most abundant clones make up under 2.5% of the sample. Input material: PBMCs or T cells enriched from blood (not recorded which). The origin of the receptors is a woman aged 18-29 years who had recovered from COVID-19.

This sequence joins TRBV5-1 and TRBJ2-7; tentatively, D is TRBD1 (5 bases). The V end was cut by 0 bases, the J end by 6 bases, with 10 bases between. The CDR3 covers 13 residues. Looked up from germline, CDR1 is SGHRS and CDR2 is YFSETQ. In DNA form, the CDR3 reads TGCGCCAGCAGCTTGGGGGCAGGGCCCGAGCAGTACTTC. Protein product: CASSLGAGPEQYF.

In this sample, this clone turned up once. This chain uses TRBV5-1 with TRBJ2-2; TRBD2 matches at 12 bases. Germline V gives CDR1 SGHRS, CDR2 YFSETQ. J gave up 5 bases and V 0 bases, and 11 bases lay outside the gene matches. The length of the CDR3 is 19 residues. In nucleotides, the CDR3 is TGCGCCAGCAGCTTGGTGGGACTAGCGGGTACCGGGGCGACCGGGGAGCTGTTTTTT. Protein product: CASSLVGLAGTGATGELFF.

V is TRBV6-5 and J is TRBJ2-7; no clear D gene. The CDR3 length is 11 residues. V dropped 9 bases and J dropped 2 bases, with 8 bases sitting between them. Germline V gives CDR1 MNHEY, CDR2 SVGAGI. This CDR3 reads CASQRAYEQYF. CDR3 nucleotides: TGTGCCAGTCAACGGGCCTACGAGCAGTACTTC.

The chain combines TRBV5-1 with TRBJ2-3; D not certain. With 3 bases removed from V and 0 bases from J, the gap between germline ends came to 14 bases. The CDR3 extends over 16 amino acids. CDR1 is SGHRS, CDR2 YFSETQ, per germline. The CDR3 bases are TGCGCCAGCAGCTATGGTCTTGCGGCAAGCACAGATACGCAGTATTTT. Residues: CASSYGLAASTDTQYF.

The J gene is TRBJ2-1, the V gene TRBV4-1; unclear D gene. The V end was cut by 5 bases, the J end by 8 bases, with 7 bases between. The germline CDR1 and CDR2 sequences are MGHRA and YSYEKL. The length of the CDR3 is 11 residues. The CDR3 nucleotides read TGCGCCAGCAGCGCTAGATATGAGCAGTTCTTC. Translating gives CASSARYEQFF.

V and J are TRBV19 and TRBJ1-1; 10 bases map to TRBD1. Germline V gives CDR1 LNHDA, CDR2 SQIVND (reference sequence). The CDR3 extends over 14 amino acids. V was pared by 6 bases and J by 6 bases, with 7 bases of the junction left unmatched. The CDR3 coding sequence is TGTGCCAGTAGGGCAGACAGGGGGCTTGCTGAAGCTTTCTTT. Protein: CASRADRGLAEAFF.

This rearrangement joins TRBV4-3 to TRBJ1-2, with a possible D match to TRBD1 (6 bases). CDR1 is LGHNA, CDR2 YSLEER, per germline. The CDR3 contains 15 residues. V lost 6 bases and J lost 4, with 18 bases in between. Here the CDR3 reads CASSPLLQGPYGYTF. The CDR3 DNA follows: TGCGCCAGCAGTCCCCTCCTACAGGGACCCTATGGCTACACCTTC.

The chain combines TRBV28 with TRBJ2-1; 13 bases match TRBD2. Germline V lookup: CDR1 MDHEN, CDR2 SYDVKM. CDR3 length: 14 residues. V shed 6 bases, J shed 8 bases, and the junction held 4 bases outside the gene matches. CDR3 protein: CASSGTSGTYEQFF. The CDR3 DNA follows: TGTGCCAGCAGCGGGACTAGCGGGACTTATGAGCAGTTCTTC. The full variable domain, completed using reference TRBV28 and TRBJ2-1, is DVKVTQSSRYLVKRTGEKVFLECVQDMDHENMFWYRQDPGLGLRLIYFSYDVKMKEKGDIPEGYSVSREKKERFSLILESASTNQTSMYLCASSGTSGTYEQFFGPGTRLTVL.

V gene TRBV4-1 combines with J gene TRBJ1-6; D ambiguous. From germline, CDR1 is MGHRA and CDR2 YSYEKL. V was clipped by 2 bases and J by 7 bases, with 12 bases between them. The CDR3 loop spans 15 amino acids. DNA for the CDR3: TGCGCCAGCAGCCAAAATGCGGGCGTGAATTCACCCCTCCACTTT. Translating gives CASSQNAGVNSPLHF.

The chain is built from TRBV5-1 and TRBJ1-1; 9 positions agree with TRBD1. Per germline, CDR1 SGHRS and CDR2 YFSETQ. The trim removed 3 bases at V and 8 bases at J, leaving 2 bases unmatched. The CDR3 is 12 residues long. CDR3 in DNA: TGCGCCAGCAGCTCGGGACAGGGCGAAGCTTTCTTT. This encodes CASSSGQGEAFF.

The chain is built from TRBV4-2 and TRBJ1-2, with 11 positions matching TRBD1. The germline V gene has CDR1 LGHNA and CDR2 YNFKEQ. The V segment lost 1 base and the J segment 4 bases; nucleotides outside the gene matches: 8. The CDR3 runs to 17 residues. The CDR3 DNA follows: TGTGCCAGCAGCCAAGCGGTACGGGACAGGGGGTCCTATGGCTACACCTTC. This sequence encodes CASSQAVRDRGSYGYTF.

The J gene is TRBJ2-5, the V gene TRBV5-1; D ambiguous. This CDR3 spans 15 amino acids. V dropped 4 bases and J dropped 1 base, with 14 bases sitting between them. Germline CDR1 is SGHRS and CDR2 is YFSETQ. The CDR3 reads CASSPTTVPQETQYF. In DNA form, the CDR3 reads TGCGCCAGCAGCCCCACCACAGTGCCCCAAGAGACCCAGTACTTC.

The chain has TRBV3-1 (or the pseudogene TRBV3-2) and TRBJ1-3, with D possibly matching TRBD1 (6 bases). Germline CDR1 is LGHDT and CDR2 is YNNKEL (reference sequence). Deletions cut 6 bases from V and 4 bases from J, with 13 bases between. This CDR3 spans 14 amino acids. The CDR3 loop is CASRNQGQGNTIYF. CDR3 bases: TGTGCCAGCAGAAATCAGGGGCAGGGAAACACCATATATTTT.

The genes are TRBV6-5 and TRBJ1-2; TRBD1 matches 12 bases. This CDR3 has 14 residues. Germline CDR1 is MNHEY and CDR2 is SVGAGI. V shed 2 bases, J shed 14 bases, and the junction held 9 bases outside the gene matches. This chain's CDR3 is CASSYRGTGGAVTF. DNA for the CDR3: TGTGCCAGCAGTTACAGGGGGACAGGGGGCGCTGTGACCTTC.

The CDR3 sequence is CAISESRGLVQFF. The DNA of the CDR3 is TGTGCCATCAGTGAGTCGCGGGGACTAGTGCAGTTCTTC. The V gene is TRBV10-3, the J gene TRBJ2-1, with 8 positions matching TRBD2. Germline CDR1 ENHRY, CDR2 SYGVKD. The CDR3 loop spans 13 amino acids. V gave up 0 bases and J gave up 12 bases; unmatched junction bases: 4.

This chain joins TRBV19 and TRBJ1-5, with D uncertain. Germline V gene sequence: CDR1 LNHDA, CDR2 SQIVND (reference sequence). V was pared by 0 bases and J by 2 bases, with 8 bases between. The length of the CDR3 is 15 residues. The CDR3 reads CASSIDEGGNQPQHF. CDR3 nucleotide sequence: TGTGCCAGTAGTATAGATGAGGGAGGCAATCAGCCCCAGCATTTT. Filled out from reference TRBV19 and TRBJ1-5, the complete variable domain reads DGGITQSPKYLFRKEGQNVTLSCEQNLNHDAMYWYRQDPGQGLRLIYYSQIVNDFQKGDIAEGYSVSREKKESFPLTVTSAQKNPTAFYLCASSIDEGGNQPQHFGDGTRLSIL.

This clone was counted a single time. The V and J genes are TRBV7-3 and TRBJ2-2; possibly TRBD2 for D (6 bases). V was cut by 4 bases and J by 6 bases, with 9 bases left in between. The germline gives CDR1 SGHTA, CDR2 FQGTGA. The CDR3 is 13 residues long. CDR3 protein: CASSSEGPGELFF. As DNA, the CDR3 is TGTGCCAGCAGCTCGGAGGGTCCCGGGGAGCTGTTTTTT.

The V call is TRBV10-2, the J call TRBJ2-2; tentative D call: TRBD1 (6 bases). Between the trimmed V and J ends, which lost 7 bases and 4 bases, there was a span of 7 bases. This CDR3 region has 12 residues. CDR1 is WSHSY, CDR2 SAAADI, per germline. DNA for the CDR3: TGCGCCAGCAAAGGGGGCACCGGGGAGCTGTTTTTT. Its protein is CASKGGTGELFF.

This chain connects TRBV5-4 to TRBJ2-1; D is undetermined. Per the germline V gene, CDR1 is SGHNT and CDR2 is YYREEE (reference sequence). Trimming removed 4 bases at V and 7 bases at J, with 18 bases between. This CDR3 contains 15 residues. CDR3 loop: CASSVRWNLGNEQFF. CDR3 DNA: TGTGCCAGCAGCGTGAGGTGGAATCTCGGGAATGAGCAGTTCTTC.

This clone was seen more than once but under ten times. CDR3 residues: CASSSTGTGPNYGYTF. DNA for the CDR3: TGCGCCAGCAGCTCAACGGGGACAGGCCCTAACTATGGCTACACCTTC. This chain links TRBV5-1 with TRBJ1-2, with 8 bases that match TRBD1. The germline V gene encodes CDR1 SGHRS and CDR2 YFSETQ. The CDR3 spans 16 residues. The V gene end was trimmed by 3 bases and the J gene end by 0 bases; junction bases not matched to a gene: 7.

CDR3 residues: CASSLQGYYGYTF. The CDR3 DNA sequence: TGTGCCAGCAGCTTGCAGGGCTACTATGGCTACACCTTC. The chain is built from TRBV11-2 and TRBJ1-2; D possibly corresponds to TRBD1 (5 bases). Germline assignment: CDR1 SGHAT and CDR2 FQNNGV. The length of the CDR3 is 13 residues. The ends were cut back, 3 bases at V and 3 bases at J, with 8 bases in the middle. Variable domain in full (rest from reference TRBV11-2 and TRBJ1-2): EAGVAQSPRYKIIEKRQSVAFWCNPISGHATLYWYQQILGQGPKLLIQFQNNGVVDDSQLPKDRFSAERLKGVDSTLKIQPAKLEDSAVYLCASSLQGYYGYTFGSGTRLTVV.

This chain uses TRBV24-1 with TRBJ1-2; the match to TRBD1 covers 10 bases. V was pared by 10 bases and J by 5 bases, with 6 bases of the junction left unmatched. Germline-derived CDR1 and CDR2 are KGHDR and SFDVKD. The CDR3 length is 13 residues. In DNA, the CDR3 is TGTGCCACGGCCTTGGGACAGGGGTATGGCTACACCTTC. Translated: CATALGQGYGYTF.

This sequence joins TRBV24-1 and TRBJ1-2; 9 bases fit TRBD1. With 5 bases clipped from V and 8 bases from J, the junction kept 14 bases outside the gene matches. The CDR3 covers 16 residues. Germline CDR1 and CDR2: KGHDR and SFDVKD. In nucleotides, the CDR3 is TGTGCCACCAGTGCTCTTATCCCCACAGGGGGCCAGGGCTACACCTTC. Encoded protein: CATSALIPTGGQGYTF.

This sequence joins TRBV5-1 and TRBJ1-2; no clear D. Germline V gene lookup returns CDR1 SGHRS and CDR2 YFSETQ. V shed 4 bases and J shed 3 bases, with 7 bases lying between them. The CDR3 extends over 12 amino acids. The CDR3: CASSPRDYGYTF. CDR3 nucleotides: TGCGCCAGCAGCCCCCGCGACTATGGCTACACCTTC.

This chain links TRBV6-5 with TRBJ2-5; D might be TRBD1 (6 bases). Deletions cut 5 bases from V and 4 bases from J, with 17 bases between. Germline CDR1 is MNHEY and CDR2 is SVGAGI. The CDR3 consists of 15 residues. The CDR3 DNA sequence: TGTGCCAGCAGTCAGACAACAGGGTACTTAGAGACCCAGTACTTC. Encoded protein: CASSQTTGYLETQYF.